The 21 T cell receptor beta chains below come from one sample, sequenced in a study of CD8+ T cells in alopecia areata. Once RNA had been extracted, it was reverse transcribed into cDNA to act as the sequencing template. Produced via immunoSEQ multiplex PCR; TCRdb's table is partial and in-frame only. The sample has roughly 110,000 clones, none seen only once. Sequencing was done on a sample of lesional skin. The receptor set was obtained from a C3H/HeJ mouse with alopecia areata. MHC haplotype of the mouse line: H2-k.

Regarding this clone: Mouse gene names and germline throughout. The read falls 4 residues short of the CDR3 end, and the missing part is taken from the germline J gene. The gene calls are TRBV13-3 and TRBJ1-1; 8 bases agree with TRBD1. Germline V gene data show CDR1 as NNHDY and CDR2 as SYVADS. The CDR3 spans 14 residues. CDR3 sequence: CASSESQGAREVFF. CDR3 DNA (partial): TGTGCCAGCAGTGAGAGCCAGGGGGCGCGA.

Notes on this clone: Each gene name is a mouse one. The DNA ends 4 residues before the CDR3 does, and the rest of the CDR3 is filled in from the germline J gene. The genes are TRBV13-3 and TRBJ2-1; possibly TRBD1 for D (6 bases). Looked up from germline, CDR1 is NNHDY and CDR2 is SYVADS. The CDR3 has 12 amino acids. V was shortened by 8 bases and J by 4 bases, with 10 bases between the two germline ends. The CDR3 spells CASRDIYAEQFF. CDR3 bases read: TGTGCCAGTCGGGACATATATGCT.

Turning to this clone: The database protein in TCRdb disagrees with the DNA translation at residue 11; the sequence shown here was translated from the DNA. Genes here carry mouse names. The read falls 3 residues short of the CDR3 end, and the missing part is taken from the germline J gene. The rearrangement joins TRBV13-3 to TRBJ1-6, with TRBD1 matching 7 bases. TRBJ1-6 is placed among ORFs of uncertain function. CDR3 length equals 14 residues. V lost 4 bases to trimming and J lost 9 bases; unmatched junction nucleotides: 7. Per the germline V gene, CDR1 is NNHDY and CDR2 is SYVADS. Partial CDR3 DNA: TGTGCCAGCAGTCCTCTCGACAGGGCTTCGCCC. The encoded protein is CASSPLDRASP. The whole CDR3 sequence is CASSPLDRASPLYF.

This clone was seen more than once but under ten times. Gene names and germline refer to mouse. The CDR3 end lies 4 residues beyond the end of the read and is filled in from the germline J gene. The rearrangement uses TRBV19 and TRBJ1-1, with D possibly TRBD1 on 6 matching bases. Germline V gene sequence: CDR1 FNHDT, CDR2 SITEND (reference sequence). The length of the CDR3 is 13 residues. V was shortened by 3 bases and J by 4 bases, with 10 bases between the two germline ends. The CDR3 sequence is CASSTGAATEVFF. The covered CDR3 bases are TGTGCCAGCAGTACAGGGGCGGCCACA. Based on the CDR3 plus reference TRBV19 and TRBJ1-1, the full variable domain is GGIITQTPKFLIGQEGQKLTLKCQQNFNHDTMYWYRQDSGKGLRLIYYSITENDLQKGDLSEGYDASREKKSSFSLTVTSAQKNEMAVFLCASSTGAATEVFFGKGTRLTVV.

This clone was seen a handful of times. The gene names given are mouse names. CDR3 bases read: TGTGCCAGCGGACCGGGACTGGGTGCAGAA. It is translated as CASGPGLGAE. The CDR3 in full is CASGPGLGAETLYF. The chain has TRBV13-2 and TRBJ2-3; 8 positions agree with TRBD2. The CDR3 end falls 4 residues outside the read, so it is completed with the germline J gene. The germline gives CDR1 NNHNN, CDR2 SYGAGS (reference sequence). The CDR3 consists of 14 residues. After removal of 5 bases from V and 1 base from J, the junction contained 3 bases not matched to a gene.

Many counts were recorded for this clone. Each gene name is a mouse one. The CDR3 DNA, read in part, is TGTGCCAGCTCCCGGGACAGGGAAAATTATAACTATGCT. Its protein product is CASSRDRENYNYA. The entire CDR3 reads CASSRDRENYNYAEQFF. The chain is built from TRBV13-3 and TRBJ2-1; 9 nucleotides align to TRBD1. The sequenced fragment ends 4 residues before the CDR3 boundary, so the rest is inferred from the germline J gene. The junction had 11 bases not matched to a gene; V was cut back by 7 bases and J by 0 bases. The CDR3 is 17 residues long. Germline assignment: CDR1 NNHDY and CDR2 SYVADS.

This clone has only a few counts. Genes here carry mouse names. The read gets to within 4 residues of the CDR3 end, and the germline J gene fills in the rest. This chain uses TRBV1 with TRBJ2-3; TRBD2 aligns across 11 bases. CDR1 and CDR2 from the germline V gene are NSQYPW and LRSPGD (reference sequence). This CDR3 comprises 16 residues. The V segment lost 3 bases and the J segment 2 bases; nucleotides outside the gene matches: 4. CDR3 loop: CTCSARTGGYAETLYF. The sequenced part of the CDR3 DNA is TGCACCTGCAGTGCTCGGACTGGGGGGTATGCAGAA.

Concerning this clone: At residue 13, the TCRdb protein and translated DNA are inconsistent; the protein given comes from the DNA. Gene names are the mouse ones. The sequence runs out 3 residues before the end of the CDR3; the remainder is reconstructed from the germline J gene. This sequence joins TRBV13-3 and TRBJ1-6, with TRBD1 identical over 9 bases. TRBJ1-6 is noted as an ORF with a role that remains uncertain. CDR1 and CDR2 (germline): NNHDY, SYVADS. J was trimmed by 4 bases and V by 2 bases; bases with no gene match: 4. There are 16 residues in the CDR3. The CDR3 sequence is CASSELDRGYNSPLYF. The CDR3 DNA, read in part, is TGTGCCAGCAGTGAACTGGACAGGGGATATAATTCGCCC.

For this clone: The genes are named according to mouse. The CDR3 DNA, read in part, is TGCACCTGCAGTGCAGTGGGACTGGGGGGTGGTGCAGAA. This encodes CTCSAVGLGGGAE. The full CDR3 is CTCSAVGLGGGAETLYF. The J gene is TRBJ2-3, the V gene TRBV1; the match to TRBD2 covers 12 bases. Read data end 4 residues before the CDR3 end; the end is taken from the germline J gene. The CDR3 loop spans 17 amino acids. The V gene's germline CDR1 is NSQYPW and CDR2 LRSPGD (reference sequence). V lost 1 base and J lost 1; bases outside the gene matches: 3.

This clone has just a few counts. Germline and genes here are mouse. The read falls 4 residues short of the CDR3 end, and the missing part is taken from the germline J gene. The rearrangement joins TRBV13-2 to TRBJ2-5, with a tentative D call TRBD1 (7 bases). From germline, CDR1 is NNHNN and CDR2 SYGAGS (reference sequence). Trimming stripped 0 bases from V and 2 bases from J, with 13 bases between. The length of the CDR3 is 16 residues. This CDR3 is CASGDAEGGFQDTQYF. CDR3 DNA, as far as it was read: TGTGCCAGCGGTGATGCAGAAGGGGGCTTCCAAGAC.

This clone has more than one count but fewer than ten. Gene names and germline refer to mouse. The covered CDR3 bases are TGCACCTGCAGTGGACCCGGGACAGGGGTCTAT. Protein sequence: CTCSGPGTGVY. The full CDR3 protein reads CTCSGPGTGVYEQYF. The genes are TRBV1 and TRBJ2-7; 10 bases map to TRBD1. The read terminates 4 residues ahead of where the CDR3 ends, so the germline J gene completes it. The CDR3 consists of 15 residues. Trimming cost V 4 bases and J 3 bases; bases outside gene matches: 6. CDR1 is NSQYPW, CDR2 LRSPGD, per germline (reference sequence).

This clone was counted between two and nine times. Genes and germline come from the mouse. The missing CDR3 end, 4 residues past where the read stops, is filled in from the germline J gene. The chain links TRBV19 to TRBJ2-7, with 9 bases matching TRBD2. V shed 5 bases and J 3 bases; nucleotides not matched to a gene: 9. The CDR3 loop spans 15 amino acids. CDR1 is FNHDT, CDR2 SITEND, per germline (reference sequence). This chain's CDR3 is CASSNSGTGSYEQYF. The CDR3 bases that were read are TGTGCCAGCAGCAATTCCGGGACTGGGAGCTAT.

With respect to this clone: These gene names are mouse names. The sequenced fragment ends 4 residues before the CDR3 boundary, so the rest is inferred from the germline J gene. This sample also contains other DNA sequences that code for the same CDR3. This chain uses TRBV19 with TRBJ2-2, with 8 bases identical to TRBD2. The CDR3 has 16 residues. With 5 bases clipped from V and 0 bases from J, the junction kept 6 bases outside the gene matches. Germline CDR1 and CDR2: FNHDT and SITEND (reference sequence). The CDR3 spells CASSRDWGSNTGQLYF. The covered CDR3 bases are TGTGCCAGCAGCCGCGACTGGGGATCAAACACCGGG.

This clone was found a few times. The gene names here belong to mouse. With the read ending 4 residues before the CDR3 end, the germline J gene is used to fill in that end. The chain recombines TRBV1 with TRBJ1-1; TRBD1 is a possible D gene (5 bases). CDR1 and CDR2 (germline): NSQYPW, LRSPGD (reference sequence). The germline V and J ends were trimmed by 0 bases and 0 bases, with 14 bases remaining between them. The CDR3 length is 17 residues. The CDR3: CTCSADSRGGSNTEVFF. The CDR3 DNA, read in part, is TGCACCTGCAGTGCAGATTCGAGGGGAGGATCAAACACA.

In the case of this clone: Genes and germline come from the mouse. The read comes to an end 4 residues before the CDR3 does, leaving the germline J gene to fill in the end. V gene TRBV19 combines with J gene TRBJ2-1, with 9 bases identical to TRBD2. Germline V gene sequence: CDR1 FNHDT, CDR2 SITEND (reference sequence). CDR3 length: 13 residues. The CDR3 DNA, read in part, is TGTGCCAGCAGCACCGGGACTGGGGCT. Its translation is CASSTGTGA. The whole CDR3 reads CASSTGTGAEQFF.

Worth noting for this clone: Here the gene names and germline are mouse. The read gets to within 4 residues of the CDR3 end, and the germline J gene fills in the rest. This chain links TRBV19 with TRBJ1-2; no definite D call. V was trimmed by 2 bases and J by 4 bases, leaving 9 bases between them. In germline, CDR1 is FNHDT, CDR2 SITEND (reference sequence). The length of the CDR3 is 13 residues. The CDR3 DNA, read in part, is TGTGCCAGCAGTATGAGGGTTAGCTCC. It specifies CASSMRVSS. The CDR3 as a whole reads CASSMRVSSDYTF.

This clone was seen a few times. Gene names follow the mouse nomenclature. The read gets to within 4 residues of the CDR3 end, and the germline J gene fills in the rest. The chain joins TRBV13-3 to TRBJ2-5, with 9 bases fitting TRBD2. V lost 0 bases to trimming and J lost 0 bases; unmatched junction nucleotides: 5. CDR1 is NNHDY and CDR2 is SYVADS in the germline V gene. This CDR3 has 17 amino acids. The sequenced CDR3 bases are TGTGCCAGCAGTGATGCAAGGCTGGGGGGGAACCAAGAC. Translating it yields CASSDARLGGNQD. The entire CDR3 protein reads CASSDARLGGNQDTQYF. Supplemented by reference TRBV13-3 and TRBJ2-5, the full variable domain reads EAAVTQSPRSKVAVTGGKVTLSCHQTNNHDYMYWYRQDTGHGLRLIHYSYVADSTEKGDIPDGYKASRPSQENFSLILELASLSQTAVYFCASSDARLGGNQDTQYFGPGTRLLVL.

In its sample, this clone was seen a few times. Any gene name here is a mouse gene name. The read falls 4 residues short of the CDR3 end, and the missing part is taken from the germline J gene. The rearrangement joins TRBV17 to TRBJ2-5; 8 bases line up with TRBD2. V lost 0 bases to trimming and J lost 1 base; unmatched junction nucleotides: 3. Germline values: CDR1 MNHDT, CDR2 YYDKIL. This CDR3 is built from 16 residues. CDR3 sequence: CASSRDGGGDQDTQYF. CDR3 bases read: TGTGCTAGCAGTAGAGATGGGGGGGGCGACCAAGAC.

This clone was seen repeatedly, ten times or more. Gene labels here are mouse ones. The CDR3 end falls 4 residues outside the read, so it is completed with the germline J gene. The V call is TRBV13-3, the J call TRBJ1-1; tentatively, D is TRBD1 (6 bases). Trimming cost V 8 bases and J 3 bases, with 11 bases left between them. The CDR3 has 12 residues. CDR1 and CDR2 from the germline V gene are NNHDY and SYVADS. CDR3 sequence reads: CASQGRYTEVFF. The covered CDR3 bases are TGTGCCAGTCAGGGGAGATACACA.

A few counts support this clone. Mouse germline and gene names are used. From the germline J gene comes the end of the CDR3, since the read stops 4 residues before it. V is TRBV13-2 and J is TRBJ2-5, with 13 bases aligning to TRBD2. V trimming: 7 bases; J trimming: 3 bases; junction bases outside the gene matches: 5. The germline V gene has CDR1 NNHNN and CDR2 SYGAGS (reference sequence). The CDR3 is 15 amino acids. The CDR3 here is CASRDWGGHQDTQYF. The part of the CDR3 DNA that was read is TGTGCCAGCAGGGACTGGGGGGGACATCAAGAC.

This clone was counted between two and nine times. Any gene name here is a mouse gene name. The read terminates 4 residues before the CDR3 end, so the remaining end is supplied by the germline J gene. V and J are TRBV1 and TRBJ2-3; tentative D call: TRBD2 (6 bases). CDR3 length equals 16 residues. Trimming stripped 3 bases from V and 0 bases from J, with 13 bases between. The V gene's germline CDR1 is NSQYPW and CDR2 LRSPGD (reference sequence). CDR3: CTCSARDSASAETLYF. CDR3 DNA (partial): TGCACCTGCAGTGCCCGGGACTCTGCTAGTGCAGAA.